This entry describes one T cell receptor beta chain. This record comes from a study of blood T cell repertoires in COVID-19. Study-wide background: From the United States, Italy and Spain came samples of acute and convalescent COVID-19. T cells, B-cell-depleted T cells, or PBMCs supplied cDNA or gDNA.

The table came from immunoSEQ multiplex PCR; TCRdb's copy has only in-frame clones and leaves some out. This table holds under 95,000 clones, around 78% found once. This CDR3 has 15 amino acids. V was pared by 4 bases and J by 6 bases, with 8 bases of the junction left unmatched. Germline assignment: CDR1 LGHNA and CDR2 YNFKEQ. Sequenced: peripheral blood. The clonotype was recovered from a human donor in a cohort sampled during active COVID-19. The rearrangement uses TRBV4-2 and TRBJ1-1, with TRBD1 identical over 10 bases. The DNA of the CDR3 is TGTGCCAGCAGCCCGAGACAGGGGGCTATTTCTGAAGCTTTCTTT. Protein sequence: CASSPRQGAISEAFF.